This T cell receptor (beta chain) was retrieved from a study of CD8 T cells in Susac syndrome. Comments on this clonotype: An end of the junction differs from the germline gene, which may be a read error.

This CDR3 has 16 residues. Germline-derived CDR1 and CDR2 are SGHRS and YFSETQ. Peripheral blood CD8+ and CD4+ T cells were profiled by TCR beta sequencing. The patients serving as multiple sclerosis controls were treatment-naive. They had stable or active relapsing-remitting disease and fulfilled revised McDonald criteria. Negative isolation yielded CD4+ and CD8+ T cells, and FACS enriched TEMRA cells. An amount of RNA that ranged from about 0.45 to 1 ug was reverse transcribed with random hexamers. TCR beta CDR3 was amplified by immunoSEQ multiplex PCR. This amplification extended across 54 Vbeta and 13 Jbeta segments. TCRdb analysed the immunoSEQ multiplex PCR reads with MiXCR anew, one entry per CDR3 protein. The data hold some 120,000 distinct CDR3 sequences, with approximately 94% observed a single time.

The genes are TRBV5-1 and TRBJ2-5; 8 bases line up with TRBD2. Sequenced material: CD4+ T cells from PBMCs. This TCR was sampled from a human donor with multiple sclerosis. CDR3: CANSLEGSGVGETQYF. CDR3 sequence (DNA): TGCGCCAACAGCTTGGAGGGTAGCGGGGTAGGGGAGACCCAGTACTTC. The full variable domain, its missing parts supplied by reference TRBV5-1 and TRBJ2-5, is KAGVTQTPRYLIKTRGQQVTLSCSPISGHRSVSWYQQTPGQGLQFLFEYFSETQRNKGNFPGRFSGRQFSNSRSEMNVSTLELGDSALYLCANSLEGSGVGETQYFGPGTRLLVL.